The following is a TCR beta chain sequence with its context. Its target is not known. CD45RO negativity and positive selection for CCR7 defined naive CD8 cells, a population that excluded terminally differentiated effector memory CD45RA+ cells. This record comes from a study of shared clonotypes between healthy human individuals. Points from the study as a whole: In general, naive subsets displayed greater estimated richness than memory subsets did. Clonotypes that were shared across a handful of donors made up about 5.1% of naive CD4 clonotypes.

This CDR3 has 17 amino acids. Germline-derived CDR1 and CDR2 are MGHRA and YSYEKL. Between the trimmed V and J ends, which lost 0 bases and 1 base, there was a span of 14 bases. Genomic DNA of every subset was divided equally among multiple immunoSEQ plates. The data were produced by immunoSEQ multiplex PCR, yet TCRdb's version contains in-frame clones alone and is incomplete. The repertoire has around 2,000,000 clones, about 95% of them found once; the top ten carry approximately 1.2%. The sequenced sample consisted of naive CD8+ T cells sorted from blood. The TCR comes from a man aged 18 to 29 in good health. This chain joins TRBV4-1 and TRBJ2-3; D is possibly TRBD2 (6 bases). CDR3 residues: CASSQDRSWGGTDTQYF. CDR3 nucleotide sequence: TGCGCCAGCAGCCAAGATCGTAGCTGGGGGGGCACAGATACGCAGTATTTT.